The next 19 T cell receptor beta chains were all read from a single sample in a study of cytomegalovirus exposure and HLA in healthy donors. The PCR employed 60 Vbeta primers together with 13 Jbeta primers. The assay was immunoSEQ multiplex PCR, and TCRdb's table has in-frame clones only and misses some. The sample consists of approximately 84,000 clones, 70% to 85% of them appearing once. Specimen: PBMCs. Receptors were obtained from a man aged 35 to 55 in good health and CMV-seropositive.

The chain has TRBV30 and TRBJ1-3; 12 bases align to TRBD1. After removal of 3 bases from V and 8 bases from J, the junction contained 8 bases not matched to a gene. The CDR3 totals 15 residues. In germline, CDR1 is GTSNPN, CDR2 SVGIG (reference sequence). The CDR3 loop reads CAWRAGTGGPDTIYF. CDR3 sequence (DNA): TGTGCCTGGAGAGCCGGGACAGGGGGCCCGGACACCATATATTTT.

The rearrangement joins TRBV30 to TRBJ1-1, with D unresolved. Germline values: CDR1 GTSNPN, CDR2 SVGIG (reference sequence). The ends were cut back, 4 bases at V and 1 base at J, with 16 bases in the middle. There are 15 residues in the CDR3. CDR3 amino acids: CAWINQEAGNTEAFF. The CDR3 DNA sequence: TGTGCCTGGATCAACCAGGAAGCGGGGAACACTGAAGCTTTCTTT. Filled out from reference TRBV30 and TRBJ1-1, the complete variable domain reads SQTIHQWPATLVQPVGSPLSLECTVEGTSNPNLYWYRQAAGRGLQLLFYSVGIGQISSEVPQNLSASRPQDRQFILSSKKLLLSDSGFYLCAWINQEAGNTEAFFGQGTRLTVV.

The chain has TRBV7-9 and TRBJ1-2; 8 bases are shared with TRBD1. After removal of 6 bases from V and 8 bases from J, the junction contained 5 bases not matched to a gene. The CDR3 is 12 residues long. The germline V gene encodes CDR1 SEHNR and CDR2 FQNEAQ (reference sequence). CDR3 residues: CASSPTGDGYTF. For the CDR3, the DNA is TGTGCCAGCAGTCCGACAGGGGACGGCTACACCTTC.

V is TRBV19 and J is TRBJ1-1, with a tentative D call TRBD1 (5 bases). Trimming removed 3 bases from V and 7 bases from J, with 18 bases in between. Germline V gives CDR1 LNHDA, CDR2 SQIVND (reference sequence). The length of the CDR3 is 15 residues. As DNA, the CDR3 is TGTGCCAGTAGTATCAGTAGGGGATTAGGCAGTGAAGCTTTCTTT. Its protein is CASSISRGLGSEAFF.

The chain carries TRBV5-1 and TRBJ2-2; 15 nucleotides match TRBD2. V shed 4 bases, J shed 9 bases, and the junction held 4 bases outside the gene matches. CDR1 and CDR2 (germline): SGHRS, YFSETQ. The CDR3 extends over 15 amino acids. In DNA form, the CDR3 reads TGCGCCAGCAGCCGGACTAGCGGGGGGGCCAGGGAGCTGTTTTTT. The encoded protein is CASSRTSGGARELFF.

The CDR3 sequence: CASSRGVGRDNEQFF. In DNA form, the CDR3 reads TGTGCCAGTAGTAGGGGGGTAGGGAGGGACAATGAGCAGTTCTTC. V usage is TRBV19 and J usage is TRBJ2-1; 7 nucleotides line up with TRBD2. Per the germline V gene, CDR1 is LNHDA and CDR2 is SQIVND (reference sequence). The CDR3 spans 15 residues. The V and J ends lost 4 bases and 5 bases, in that order; junction bases with no gene match: 8.

The chain is built from TRBV2 and TRBJ1-1, with D possibly TRBD1 on 5 matching bases. There are 17 residues in the CDR3. Germline loops: CDR1 SNHLY, CDR2 FYNNEI. V lost 3 bases, J lost 5 bases, and 22 bases lay in between. CDR3 sequence: CASSDIGLGREGTEAFF. The CDR3 bases are TGTGCCAGCAGTGACATTGGGTTGGGCAGGGAGGGAACTGAAGCTTTCTTT.

This clone was observed a single time. The V and J genes are TRBV4-3 and TRBJ2-3; the match to TRBD2 covers 7 bases. V dropped 1 base and J dropped 5; count of bases not matched to a gene: 6. The CDR3 covers 15 residues. Germline CDR1 and CDR2: LGHNA and YSLEER. CDR3 protein: CASSQGGGRGDTQYF. The CDR3 bases are TGCGCCAGCAGCCAAGGTGGGGGGAGGGGAGATACGCAGTATTTT.

The chain combines TRBV4-3 with TRBJ1-2, with unresolved D. The CDR3 is 14 amino acids. V was clipped by 1 base and J by 5 bases, with 11 bases between them. CDR1 is LGHNA and CDR2 is YSLEER in the germline V gene. The DNA of the CDR3 is TGCGCCAGCAGCCAAGTTGGCGGCGGGTATGGCTACACCTTC. This translates into CASSQVGGGYGYTF.

V gene TRBV4-1 combines with J gene TRBJ2-5, with 8 bases identical to TRBD2. CDR1 and CDR2 from the germline V gene are MGHRA and YSYEKL. Trimming cost V 2 bases and J 5 bases; bases outside gene matches: 7. The CDR3 spans 15 residues. The CDR3 bases are TGCGCCAGCAGCCAAATTGGACTAGCAGAGGAGACCCAGTACTTC. Its protein is CASSQIGLAEETQYF.

The chain employs TRBV29-1 and TRBJ1-1, with D perhaps TRBD1 (5 bases). V was clipped by 1 base and J by 3 bases, with 6 bases between them. The CDR3 runs 12 residues. Per germline, CDR1 SQVTM and CDR2 ANQGSEA. CDR3 coding DNA: TGCAGCGTTGAAGTGACAGACACTGAAGCTTTCTTT. This translates into CSVEVTDTEAFF.

The CDR3 here is CSVEGVSGGDFYEQYF. In DNA, the CDR3 is TGCAGCGTTGAAGGGGTTAGCGGAGGGGATTTCTACGAGCAGTACTTC. This chain joins TRBV29-1 and TRBJ2-7; D possibly corresponds to TRBD2 (6 bases). V dropped 1 base and J dropped 3 bases, with 19 bases sitting between them. The CDR3 spans 16 residues. The germline V gene encodes CDR1 SQVTM and CDR2 ANQGSEA.

This rearrangement joins TRBV7-2 to TRBJ2-7; 9 bases map to TRBD1. V was clipped by 3 bases and J by 3 bases; unmatched bases: 6. The CDR3 sequence is 15 residues long. Germline V CDR1 and CDR2: SGHTA, FQGNSA. As DNA, the CDR3 is TGTGCCAGCAGCTTGACAGGGGGGAGCCTCTACGAGCAGTACTTC. Translation gives CASSLTGGSLYEQYF. Full variable domain (missing parts from reference TRBV7-2 and TRBJ2-7): GAGVSQSPSNKVTEKGKDVELRCDPISGHTALYWYRQSLGQGLEFLIYFQGNSAPDKSGLPSDRFSAERTGGSVSTLTIQRTQQEDSAVYLCASSLTGGSLYEQYFGPGTRLTVT.

This clone was seen a few times. The chain joins TRBV6-5 to TRBJ1-5; D not resolved. Germline values: CDR1 MNHEY, CDR2 SVGAGI. V lost 1 base, J lost 4 bases, and 8 bases lay in between. CDR3 length: 14 amino acids. The CDR3 here is CASSYYGVNQPQHF. The CDR3 DNA reads as TGTGCCAGCAGTTACTACGGAGTGAATCAGCCCCAGCATTTT.

The chain couples TRBV7-2 to TRBJ1-3; no definite D call. The CDR3 sequence is 16 residues long. With 0 bases removed from V and 4 bases from J, the gap between germline ends came to 13 bases. Germline V gives CDR1 SGHTA, CDR2 FQGNSA. The CDR3 is CASSLATNRAGNTIYF. CDR3 nucleotide sequence: TGTGCCAGCAGCTTAGCGACAAATCGAGCCGGAAACACCATATATTTT.

The gene calls are TRBV29-1 and TRBJ2-7, with 7 bases aligning to TRBD1. This CDR3 is built from 15 residues. The ends lost 4 bases at V and 6 bases at J; junction bases unmatched: 15. Germline V gives CDR1 SQVTM, CDR2 ANQGSEA. The CDR3 loop reads CSVALGGQSRSEQYF. CDR3 in DNA: TGCAGCGTTGCCCTAGGGGGACAGTCGCGAAGCGAGCAGTACTTC.

The V call is TRBV5-1, the J call TRBJ2-1, with D maybe TRBD1 (6 bases). The CDR3 runs 16 residues. Trimming took off 4 bases at V and 0 bases at J, with 14 bases between the two ends. Germline assignment: CDR1 SGHRS and CDR2 YFSETQ. The CDR3 nucleotides read TGCGCCAGCAGCGACCAACCGGGACACTCCTACAATGAGCAGTTCTTC. Protein: CASSDQPGHSYNEQFF. The full variable domain, in which reference TRBV5-1 and TRBJ2-1 provide the parts outside the CDR3, is KAGVTQTPRYLIKTRGQQVTLSCSPISGHRSVSWYQQTPGQGLQFLFEYFSETQRNKGNFPGRFSGRQFSNSRSEMNVSTLELGDSALYLCASSDQPGHSYNEQFFGPGTRLTVL.

The chain is built from TRBV11-2 and TRBJ2-3; a possible D gene is TRBD1 (6 bases). V was shortened by 5 bases and J by 2 bases, with 8 bases between the two germline ends. This CDR3 has 13 amino acids. CDR1 and CDR2 from the germline V gene are SGHAT and FQNNGV. In DNA, the CDR3 is TGTGCCAGCAGCAGACAGGTCACAGATACGCAGTATTTT. Amino acids: CASSRQVTDTQYF.

The rearrangement links TRBV6-5 to TRBJ1-1, with 7 bases that match TRBD1. CDR1 and CDR2 (germline): MNHEY, SVGAGI. The CDR3 contains 13 residues. Trimming took 5 bases from V and 8 from J; bases not matched to a gene: 8. The CDR3 sequence is CASSRETGLEAFF. The DNA for the CDR3 is TGTGCCAGCAGTAGAGAGACAGGGCTAGAAGCTTTCTTT.